This T cell receptor (beta chain) was captured by sequencing in a study of shared clonotypes between healthy human individuals. The CDR3 totals 14 residues. Germline CDR1 is LNHDA and CDR2 is SQIVND (reference sequence). J was trimmed by 3 bases and V by 6 bases; bases with no gene match: 5. The repertoire was sequenced with immunoSEQ multiplex PCR; TCRdb's copy has only in-frame clones and lacks some. The data contain about 2.1 million clones, around 93% of them singletons. CD45RO-negative, CCR7-selected cells formed the naive CD8 fraction, which excluded terminally differentiated effector memory CD45RA+ cells.

The chain recombines TRBV19 with TRBJ2-7; 10 nucleotides agree with TRBD2. The clonotype comes from a man in his late teens or twenties in good health. Some clones in this sample may be carry-over from other donors' samples. The sample taken for sequencing was naive CD8+ T cells from PBMCs. The CDR3 coding sequence is TGTGCCAGTAGCAAACTAGCGGGAAACTACGAGCAGTACTTC. Encoded protein: CASSKLAGNYEQYF.